Detailed here is one T cell receptor (beta chain). Generated by immunoSEQ multiplex PCR, the TCRdb table keeps only in-frame clones and is missing some. The table lists about half a million clones, approximately 89% of them singletons. This sample was included in a study of blood T cell repertoires in COVID-19. The CDR3 length is 15 residues. Trimming left V 0 bases short and J 1 base short, with 10 bases between. The genes are TRBV23-1 and TRBJ2-7; tentatively, D is TRBD1 (5 bases). TRBV23-1 falls under the ORF class, with uncertain function. The clonotype comes from a man aged 18 to 30 with COVID-19, enrolled during active disease. The sample comprised peripheral blood. The CDR3 loop is CASSQSKRGSYEQYF. In DNA, the CDR3 is TGCGCCAGCAGTCAATCGAAAAGGGGTTCCTACGAGCAGTACTTC.